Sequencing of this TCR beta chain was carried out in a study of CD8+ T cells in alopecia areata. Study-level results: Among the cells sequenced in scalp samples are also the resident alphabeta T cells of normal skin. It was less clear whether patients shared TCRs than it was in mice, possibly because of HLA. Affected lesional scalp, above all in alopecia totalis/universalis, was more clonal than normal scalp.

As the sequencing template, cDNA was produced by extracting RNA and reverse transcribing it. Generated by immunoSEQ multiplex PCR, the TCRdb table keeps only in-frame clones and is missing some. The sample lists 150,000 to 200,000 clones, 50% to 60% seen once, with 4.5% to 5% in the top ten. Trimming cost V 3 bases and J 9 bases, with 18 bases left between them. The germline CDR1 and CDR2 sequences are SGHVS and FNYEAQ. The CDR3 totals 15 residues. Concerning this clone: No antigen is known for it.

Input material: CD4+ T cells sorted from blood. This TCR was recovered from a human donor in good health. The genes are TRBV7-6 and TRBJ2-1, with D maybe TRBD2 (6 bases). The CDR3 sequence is CASSFGGAAGGEQFF. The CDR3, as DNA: TGTGCCAGCAGCTTCGGCGGGGCCGCGGGTGGTGAGCAGTTCTTC.